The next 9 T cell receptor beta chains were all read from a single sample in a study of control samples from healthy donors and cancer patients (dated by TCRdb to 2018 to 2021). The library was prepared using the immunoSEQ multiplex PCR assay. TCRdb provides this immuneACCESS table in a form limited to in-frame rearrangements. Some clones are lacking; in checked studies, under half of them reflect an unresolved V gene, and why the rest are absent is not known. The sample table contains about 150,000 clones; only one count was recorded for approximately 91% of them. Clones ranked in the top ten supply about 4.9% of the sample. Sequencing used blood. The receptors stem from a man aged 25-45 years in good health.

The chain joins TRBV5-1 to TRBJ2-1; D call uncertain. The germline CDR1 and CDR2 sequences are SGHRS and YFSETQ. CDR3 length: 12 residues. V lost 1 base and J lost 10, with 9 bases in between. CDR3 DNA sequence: TGCGCCAGCAGCTTGCAGGCATGGGAGCAGTTCTTC. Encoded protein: CASSLQAWEQFF.

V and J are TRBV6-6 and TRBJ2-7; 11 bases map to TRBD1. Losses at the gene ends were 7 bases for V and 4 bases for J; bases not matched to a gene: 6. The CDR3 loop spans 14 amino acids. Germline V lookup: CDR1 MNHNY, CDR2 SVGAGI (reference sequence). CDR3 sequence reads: CASNTGTGGYEQYF. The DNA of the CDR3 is TGTGCCAGCAATACCGGGACAGGGGGTTACGAGCAGTACTTC.

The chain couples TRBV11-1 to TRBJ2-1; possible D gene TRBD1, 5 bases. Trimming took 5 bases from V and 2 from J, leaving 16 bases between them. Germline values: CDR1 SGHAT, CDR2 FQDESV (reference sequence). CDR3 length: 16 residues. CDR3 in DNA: TGTGCCAGCAGCCAAGAGAAATCGACAGCCTACAATGAGCAGTTCTTC. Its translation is CASSQEKSTAYNEQFF.

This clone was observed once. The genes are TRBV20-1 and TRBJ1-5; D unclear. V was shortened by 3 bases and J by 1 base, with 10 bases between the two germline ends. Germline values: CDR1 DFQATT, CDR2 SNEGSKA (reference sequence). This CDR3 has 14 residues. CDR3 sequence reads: CSASEHRSNQPQHF. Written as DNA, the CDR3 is TGCAGTGCTAGTGAGCACCGGAGCAATCAGCCCCAGCATTTT.

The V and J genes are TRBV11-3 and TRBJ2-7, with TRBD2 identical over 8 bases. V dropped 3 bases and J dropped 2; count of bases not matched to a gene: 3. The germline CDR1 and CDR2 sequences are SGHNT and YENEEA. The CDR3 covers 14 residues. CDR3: CASSFSGIPYEQYF. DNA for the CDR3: TGTGCCAGCAGCTTTAGCGGGATCCCCTACGAGCAGTACTTC.

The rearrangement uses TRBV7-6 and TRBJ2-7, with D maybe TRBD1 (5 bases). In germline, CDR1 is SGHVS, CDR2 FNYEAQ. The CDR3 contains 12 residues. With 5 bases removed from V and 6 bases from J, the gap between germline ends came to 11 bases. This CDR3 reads CASSANGAEQYF. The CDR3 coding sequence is TGTGCCAGCAGCGCCAATGGGGCCGAGCAGTACTTC.

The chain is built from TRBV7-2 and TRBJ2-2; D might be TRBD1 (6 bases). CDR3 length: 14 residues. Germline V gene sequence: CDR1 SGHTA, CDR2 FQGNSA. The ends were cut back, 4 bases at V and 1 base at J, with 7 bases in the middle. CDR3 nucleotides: TGTGCCAGCAGCTCGGGACAGAACACCGGGGAGCTGTTTTTT. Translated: CASSSGQNTGELFF. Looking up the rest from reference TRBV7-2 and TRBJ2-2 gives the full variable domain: GAGVSQSPSNKVTEKGKDVELRCDPISGHTALYWYRQSLGQGLEFLIYFQGNSAPDKSGLPSDRFSAERTGGSVSTLTIQRTQQEDSAVYLCASSSGQNTGELFFGEGSRLTVL.

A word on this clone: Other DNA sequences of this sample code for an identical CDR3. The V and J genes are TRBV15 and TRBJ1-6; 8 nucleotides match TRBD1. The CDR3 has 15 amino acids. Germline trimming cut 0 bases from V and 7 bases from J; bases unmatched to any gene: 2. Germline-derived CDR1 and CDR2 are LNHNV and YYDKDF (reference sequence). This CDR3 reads CATSREGQGNSPLHF. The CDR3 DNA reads TGTGCCACCAGCAGAGAAGGACAGGGAAATTCACCCCTCCACTTT.

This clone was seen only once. The CDR3: CASSLRGTGLETQYF. In DNA form, the CDR3 reads TGTGCCAGCAGCTTACGCGGGACCGGTCTGGAGACCCAGTACTTC. The chain combines TRBV7-2 with TRBJ2-5; TRBD2 might be the D (6 bases). Looked up from germline, CDR1 is SGHTA and CDR2 is FQGNSA. V was clipped by 2 bases and J by 5 bases, with 15 bases between them. CDR3 length: 15 residues.